The rows below give T cell receptor beta chains drawn from one sample of a study of CD8+ T cells in alopecia areata. Here immunoSEQ multiplex PCR was the method, and the copy in TCRdb shows in-frame clones only, minus some. The sample has about 200,000 clones; around three fifths are singletons. Sequencing was carried out using CD8+ T cells sorted from blood. The source is a human donor in good health. CDR3s include the opening cysteine and the closing phenylalanine or tryptophan. Each record gives: V gene, CDR3 length, clone size, J gene, D gene, CDR3 protein, CDR3 DNA. The D gene is left open where the match is weak. Only part of the rows carry a size: once, few, many, or a class if the clone is expanded.

V gene: TRBV10-2
CDR3 length: 17
clone size: few
J gene: TRBJ2-4
D gene: -
CDR3 protein: CASSENPDSLAKNIQYF
CDR3 DNA: TGCGCCAGCAGTGAAAATCCCGACAGCCTAGCCAAAAACATTCAGTACTTC

V gene: TRBV11-2
CDR3 length: 18
clone size: -
J gene: TRBJ2-7
D gene: -
CDR3 protein: CASSLRIQGLDGAYEQYF
CDR3 DNA: TGTGCCAGCAGCTTACGGATACAGGGCCTTGACGGGGCCTACGAGCAGTACTTC

V gene: TRBV28
CDR3 length: 14
clone size: few
J gene: TRBJ2-1
D gene: -
CDR3 protein: CASSTRGRGNEQFF
CDR3 DNA: TGTGCCAGCAGCACGAGGGGCCGTGGGAATGAGCAGTTCTTC

V gene: TRBV25-1
CDR3 length: 16
clone size: -
J gene: TRBJ2-7
D gene: TRBD1
CDR3 protein: CASSDLTGTDPYEQYF
CDR3 DNA: TGTGCCAGCAGTGACCTAACCGGGACAGACCCCTACGAGCAGTACTTC

V gene: TRBV29-1
CDR3 length: 13
clone size: -
J gene: TRBJ1-1
D gene: TRBD1
CDR3 protein: CSGKNRGDTEAFF
CDR3 DNA: TGCAGCGGGAAAAACAGGGGGGACACTGAAGCTTTCTTT

V gene: TRBV9
CDR3 length: 15
clone size: -
J gene: TRBJ2-6
D gene: -
CDR3 protein: CASSPVGRTINVLTF
CDR3 DNA: TGTGCCAGCAGCCCAGTGGGACGGACCATCAACGTCCTGACTTTC

V gene: TRBV19
CDR3 length: 17
clone size: many
J gene: TRBJ2-6
D gene: -
CDR3 protein: CASSIDPGAVGANVLTF
CDR3 DNA: TGTGCCAGTAGTATAGATCCGGGCGCGGTCGGGGCCAACGTCCTGACTTTC

V gene: TRBV2
CDR3 length: 15
clone size: -
J gene: TRBJ2-3
D gene: -
CDR3 protein: CASSRGTESTDTQYF
CDR3 DNA: TGTGCCAGCAGCCGGGGGACAGAGAGCACAGATACGCAGTATTTT

V gene: TRBV5-4
CDR3 length: 14
clone size: -
J gene: TRBJ2-5
D gene: -
CDR3 protein: CASSFLPGLETQYF
CDR3 DNA: TGTGCCAGCAGCTTCCTTCCGGGGCTGGAGACCCAGTACTTC

V gene: TRBV5-1
CDR3 length: 13
clone size: -
J gene: TRBJ2-7
D gene: -
CDR3 protein: CASSRKTDYEQYF
CDR3 DNA: TGCGCCAGCAGCCGCAAAACAGACTACGAGCAGTACTTC

V gene: TRBV29-1
CDR3 length: 14
clone size: few
J gene: TRBJ1-2
D gene: -
CDR3 protein: CSVETAVTKKGYTF
CDR3 DNA: TGCAGCGTTGAGACCGCCGTTACTAAAAAGGGCTACACCTTC

V gene: TRBV6-5
CDR3 length: 14
clone size: few
J gene: TRBJ1-5
D gene: -
CDR3 protein: CASSGDSENQPQHF
CDR3 DNA: TGTGCCAGCAGTGGGGATTCAGAAAATCAGCCCCAGCATTTT

V gene: TRBV27
CDR3 length: 11
clone size: -
J gene: TRBJ2-7
D gene: -
CDR3 protein: CASSFGAEQYF
CDR3 DNA: TGTGCCAGCAGTTTTGGGGCAGAGCAGTACTTC

V gene: TRBV29-1
CDR3 length: 12
clone size: -
J gene: TRBJ2-2
D gene: -
CDR3 protein: CSVIGGAGELFF
CDR3 DNA: TGCAGCGTTATTGGGGGTGCCGGGGAGCTGTTTTTT

V gene: TRBV2
CDR3 length: 13
clone size: few
J gene: TRBJ1-2
D gene: TRBD1
CDR3 protein: CASSWTGTDGYTF
CDR3 DNA: TGTGCCAGCAGCTGGACCGGGACAGATGGCTACACCTTC

V gene: TRBV30
CDR3 length: 12
clone size: -
J gene: TRBJ2-7
D gene: -
CDR3 protein: CAWRDPGLEQYF
CDR3 DNA: TGTGCCTGGAGGGATCCAGGGCTAGAGCAGTACTTC

V gene: TRBV30
CDR3 length: 14
clone size: -
J gene: TRBJ1-1
D gene: -
CDR3 protein: CAWRGTGPHTEAFF
CDR3 DNA: TGTGCCTGGAGGGGAACAGGGCCCCACACTGAAGCTTTCTTT

V gene: TRBV11-2
CDR3 length: 16
clone size: -
J gene: TRBJ2-3
D gene: TRBD2
CDR3 protein: CASSLMSGGPTDTQYF
CDR3 DNA: TGTGCCAGCAGCTTGATGAGCGGGGGGCCCACAGATACGCAGTATTTT

V gene: TRBV4-2
CDR3 length: 13
clone size: -
J gene: TRBJ2-7
D gene: -
CDR3 protein: CASSLDYSYEQYF
CDR3 DNA: TGTGCCAGCAGCTTGGACTACTCCTACGAGCAGTACTTC

V gene: TRBV4-1
CDR3 length: 15
clone size: few
J gene: TRBJ2-5
D gene: -
CDR3 protein: CASSQVWGSEETQYF
CDR3 DNA: TGCGCCAGCAGCCAAGTTTGGGGGTCGGAAGAGACCCAGTACTTC

V gene: TRBV29-1
CDR3 length: 15
clone size: -
J gene: TRBJ2-7
D gene: -
CDR3 protein: CSVEVRQINSYEQYF
CDR3 DNA: TGCAGCGTTGAAGTCAGACAGATCAATTCCTACGAGCAGTACTTC

V gene: TRBV27
CDR3 length: 15
clone size: -
J gene: TRBJ2-5
D gene: TRBD1
CDR3 protein: CASAPWDRAQETQYF
CDR3 DNA: TGTGCCAGCGCCCCCTGGGACAGGGCCCAAGAGACCCAGTACTTC

V gene: TRBV5-6
CDR3 length: 12
clone size: -
J gene: TRBJ1-6
D gene: -
CDR3 protein: CASSSGGSPLHF
CDR3 DNA: TGTGCCAGCAGTTCGGGCGGCTCACCCCTCCACTTT

V gene: TRBV29-1
CDR3 length: 13
clone size: -
J gene: TRBJ1-2
D gene: -
CDR3 protein: CSVVGEYNYGYTF
CDR3 DNA: TGCAGCGTTGTAGGGGAGTACAACTATGGCTACACCTTC

V gene: TRBV7-9
CDR3 length: 14
clone size: once
J gene: TRBJ1-5
D gene: TRBD1
CDR3 protein: CASSFQGANQPQHF
CDR3 DNA: TGTGCCAGCAGCTTCCAGGGGGCAAATCAGCCCCAGCATTTT

V gene: TRBV7-8
CDR3 length: 16
clone size: few
J gene: TRBJ1-1
D gene: -
CDR3 protein: CASSLSRDGLNTEAFF
CDR3 DNA: TGTGCCAGCAGCCTCTCCCGGGACGGCTTGAACACTGAAGCTTTCTTT

V gene: TRBV6-5
CDR3 length: 11
clone size: -
J gene: TRBJ2-7
D gene: -
CDR3 protein: CASGAPYEQYF
CDR3 DNA: TGTGCCAGCGGGGCTCCTTACGAGCAGTACTTC

V gene: TRBV7-7
CDR3 length: 15
clone size: -
J gene: TRBJ2-5
D gene: -
CDR3 protein: CASSPRSTGEDTQYF
CDR3 DNA: TGTGCCAGCAGCCCGCGATCGACAGGTGAAGACACCCAGTACTTC

V gene: TRBV7-9
CDR3 length: 14
clone size: -
J gene: TRBJ1-1
D gene: TRBD1
CDR3 protein: CASSSRQGDTEAFF
CDR3 DNA: TGTGCCAGCAGCAGTAGACAGGGGGACACTGAAGCTTTCTTT

V gene: TRBV29-1
CDR3 length: 13
clone size: -
J gene: TRBJ2-3
D gene: -
CDR3 protein: CSGRPGLEDTQYF
CDR3 DNA: TGCAGCGGCCGTCCCGGCTTGGAAGATACGCAGTATTTT

V gene: TRBV5-1
CDR3 length: 12
clone size: once
J gene: TRBJ2-7
D gene: -
CDR3 protein: CASSGNSYEQYF
CDR3 DNA: TGCGCCAGCAGCGGAAACTCCTACGAGCAGTACTTC

V gene: TRBV11-2
CDR3 length: 15
clone size: few
J gene: TRBJ2-1
D gene: -
CDR3 protein: CASSQNDWGNNEQFF
CDR3 DNA: TGTGCCAGCAGCCAAAATGATTGGGGCAATAATGAGCAGTTCTTC

V gene: TRBV2
CDR3 length: 12
clone size: -
J gene: TRBJ2-4
D gene: -
CDR3 protein: CASTLAKNIQYF
CDR3 DNA: TGTGCCAGCACTCTAGCCAAAAACATTCAGTACTTC

V gene: TRBV2
CDR3 length: 16
clone size: -
J gene: TRBJ2-1
D gene: TRBD1
CDR3 protein: CASSVQGERSYNEQFF
CDR3 DNA: TGTGCCAGCAGTGTACAGGGGGAGCGTTCCTACAATGAGCAGTTCTTC

V gene: TRBV4-1
CDR3 length: 12
clone size: -
J gene: TRBJ2-5
D gene: -
CDR3 protein: CASSQQQGTQYF
CDR3 DNA: TGCGCCAGCAGCCAACAGCAAGGGACCCAGTACTTC

V gene: TRBV6-5
CDR3 length: 13
clone size: -
J gene: TRBJ1-1
D gene: -
CDR3 protein: CASSSTFPPEAFF
CDR3 DNA: TGTGCCAGCAGTTCTACCTTCCCCCCTGAAGCTTTCTTT

V gene: TRBV15
CDR3 length: 15
clone size: -
J gene: TRBJ1-5
D gene: TRBD1
CDR3 protein: CATRRRQGGNQPQHF
CDR3 DNA: TGTGCCACACGACGGAGACAGGGCGGCAATCAGCCCCAGCATTTT

V gene: TRBV30
CDR3 length: 13
clone size: -
J gene: TRBJ2-7
D gene: -
CDR3 protein: CAWSVSVSYEQYF
CDR3 DNA: TGTGCCTGGAGTGTTAGCGTTTCCTACGAGCAGTACTTC